The clone carrying this TCR beta chain has a handful of counts. Its antigen is as yet unknown. The record originates from a study of glioma-infiltrating T cells after dendritic cell vaccination. V gave up 2 bases and J gave up 3 bases, with 8 bases separating them. CDR1 and CDR2 from the germline V gene are MNHEY and SVGAGI. CDR3 length equals 14 residues. Some clones are missing from TCRdb's copy, which holds only in-frame ones; the method was immunoSEQ multiplex PCR. In the table there are 98,000 or so clones, around 80% of which are singletons. General study points: TCR clonality showed no direct relationship with survival.

The time point: after dendritic cell vaccination, including at tumor progression/relapse. The TCR was taken from a human donor with glioblastoma. This sample comprised blood, obtained after dendritic cell vaccination. This chain connects TRBV6-5 to TRBJ1-3; D is perhaps TRBD1 (5 bases). The CDR3 DNA is TGTGCCAGCAGTTACGGGGGGGTTGGAAACACCATATATTTT. Encoded protein: CASSYGGVGNTIYF.